This entry lists 29 T cell receptor beta chains sequenced from one sample in a study of T cell repertoires in cytomegalovirus infection. TCRdb re-called the reads with MiXCR, one entry per CDR3 protein. The sample holds roughly 160,000 distinct CDR3 sequences; about 22% are singletons and the top ten take 20% to 30%. The antigens for these receptors are not known. Sequencing used CD8+ T cells from cultured PBMCs, obtained from culture after CMV antigen stimulation. The receptors were gathered from a human donor in good health (CMV status not recorded). Some clones in this sample may be carry-over from other donors' samples.

The genes are TRBV6-5 and TRBJ1-4; TRBD1 aligns across 7 bases. The CDR3 runs 12 residues. The J segment lost 13 bases and the V segment lost 6 bases, leaving 8 bases of the junction unmatched. CDR1 and CDR2 (germline): MNHEY, SVGAGI. CDR3: CASSSRQGTLFF. The CDR3 nucleotides are TGTGCCAGCAGCTCTCGACAGGGAACACTGTTTTTT.

A few counts support this clonotype. This chain connects TRBV7-9 to TRBJ1-2, with D possibly TRBD1 on 5 matching bases. This CDR3 is 14 amino acids long. Germline loops: CDR1 SEHNR, CDR2 FQNEAQ (reference sequence). V dropped 6 bases and J dropped 4 bases, with 15 bases sitting between them. The DNA for the CDR3 is TGTGCCAGCAGTAGAGGGACCCGGCGCTATGGCTACACCTTC. Protein product: CASSRGTRRYGYTF. Full variable domain (remainder filled in from reference TRBV7-9 and TRBJ1-2): DTGVSQNPRHKITKRGQNVTFRCDPISEHNRLYWYRQTLGQGPEFLTYFQNEAQLEKSRLLSDRFSAERPKGSFSTLEIQRTEQGDSAMYLCASSRGTRRYGYTFGSGTRLTVV.

The rearrangement joins TRBV7-8 to TRBJ1-1, with D perhaps matching TRBD1 (5 bases). CDR3 length: 14 residues. Trimming cost V 3 bases and J 5 bases, with 13 bases left between them. Germline-derived CDR1 and CDR2 are SGHVS and FQNEAQ. The CDR3 region is CASSLTLRVTEAFF. CDR3 nucleotides: TGTGCCAGCAGCTTGACCCTCAGGGTGACTGAAGCTTTCTTT.

The V gene is TRBV7-9, the J gene TRBJ2-2; D possibly uses TRBD1 or TRBD2 (5 bases each). This CDR3 is built from 14 residues. CDR1 SEHNR and CDR2 FQNEAQ come from the germline V gene (reference sequence). V lost 4 bases and J 7 bases, leaving 13 bases between the germline ends. CDR3 in amino acids: CASSYRDQGGELFF. Written as DNA, the CDR3 is TGTGCCAGCAGCTACCGGGACCAGGGCGGGGAGCTGTTTTTT.

The chain combines TRBV19 with TRBJ1-5; D call uncertain. Deletions cut 5 bases from V and 0 bases from J, with 11 bases between. Per the germline V gene, CDR1 is LNHDA and CDR2 is SQIVND (reference sequence). This CDR3 contains 15 residues. The CDR3 DNA reads as TGTGCCAGTAGTGGAGTGAGTCATAGCAATCAGCCCCAGCATTTT. Residues: CASSGVSHSNQPQHF.

The CDR3 DNA follows: TGTGCCAGCAGCTCTCTAGCGGGAGATCTGTTCTTC. It codes for CASSSLAGDLFF. The chain links TRBV7-3 to TRBJ2-1; 10 bases align to TRBD2. Germline V gene sequence: CDR1 SGHTA, CDR2 FQGTGA. The CDR3 loop spans 12 amino acids. J lost 15 bases, V lost 4 bases, and 6 bases had no gene match.

The rearrangement uses TRBV4-1 and TRBJ2-5; TRBD2 agrees at 7 bases. Germline CDR1 is MGHRA and CDR2 is YSYEKL. CDR3 length: 15 residues. V dropped 4 bases and J dropped 2; count of bases not matched to a gene: 7. The CDR3 DNA follows: TGCGCCAGCAGCCCGGGACTAACGGTTCAAGAGACCCAGTACTTC. Translating gives CASSPGLTVQETQYF.

Concerning this clonotype: No conserved phenylalanine or tryptophan ends this CDR3, so it is likely a read error. The rearrangement links TRBV6-5 to TRBJ1-6; maybe TRBD1 (5 bases). V gave up 7 bases and J gave up 8 bases, with 18 bases separating them. Germline V lookup: CDR1 MNHEY, CDR2 SVGAGI. CDR3 size: 15 residues. The CDR3 is CASKQFRALDSPLHL. CDR3 bases: TGTGCCAGCAAACAATTCAGGGCTTTGGATTCACCCCTCCACCTT.

The V gene is TRBV7-8, the J gene TRBJ2-3; the D is unclear. The CDR3 sequence is 13 residues long. CDR1 and CDR2 from the germline V gene are SGHVS and FQNEAQ. Trimming pared 0 bases from V and 4 bases from J, leaving 5 bases between. CDR3 bases: TGTGCCAGCAGCTTAGCCACCCCAGATACGCAGTATTTT. Its protein is CASSLATPDTQYF.

J is TRBJ1-2 and V is TRBV7-9, with D tentatively TRBD1 (5 bases). V was trimmed by 4 bases and J by 3 bases, leaving 18 bases between them. The CDR3 loop spans 16 amino acids. CDR1 SEHNR and CDR2 FQNEAQ come from the germline V gene (reference sequence). CDR3 sequence reads: CASSSPGARGDYGYTF. The CDR3 DNA reads as TGTGCCAGCAGCTCACCCGGGGCCCGGGGTGACTATGGCTACACCTTC. The full variable domain, with the rest looked up from reference TRBV7-9 and TRBJ1-2, is DTGVSQNPRHKITKRGQNVTFRCDPISEHNRLYWYRQTLGQGPEFLTYFQNEAQLEKSRLLSDRFSAERPKGSFSTLEIQRTEQGDSAMYLCASSSPGARGDYGYTFGSGTRLTVV.

The J gene is TRBJ1-2, the V gene TRBV12-3 or TRBV12-4; possibly TRBD1 for D (6 bases). The length of the CDR3 is 15 residues. The V gene lost 7 bases and the J gene lost 4 bases, with 19 bases spanning the gap. This chain's CDR3 is CASNPFGGPAYGYTF. DNA for the CDR3: TGTGCCAGCAACCCTTTTGGGGGGCCCGCCTATGGCTACACCTTC.

This clonotype appeared a few times. As DNA, the CDR3 is TGTGCCAGCAGCCGACTAGACAGGGTGGACTACGAGCAGTACTTC. Amino acids: CASSRLDRVDYEQYF. The chain joins TRBV7-8 to TRBJ2-7; D is possibly TRBD1 (7 bases). Germline CDR1 and CDR2: SGHVS and FQNEAQ. This CDR3 is built from 15 residues. With 5 bases removed from V and 3 bases from J, the gap between germline ends came to 17 bases.

Comment on this clonotype: One end of the junction varies from germline; a read error may be responsible. The chain joins TRBV6-5 to TRBJ1-1; 10 bases line up with TRBD1. The CDR3 sequence is 14 residues long. The V gene's germline CDR1 is MNHEY and CDR2 SVGAGI. The CDR3 nucleotides are TGTGCCCGCAGTTCGACCGGACAGGGGGCTGAAGCTTTCTTT. This translates into CARSSTGQGAEAFF.

This clonotype was observed a few times. The rearrangement joins TRBV6-8 to TRBJ2-5; no reliable D call. This CDR3 is 15 amino acids long. Trimming left V 4 bases short and J 5 bases short, with 17 bases between. Germline V lookup: CDR1 MNHGY, CDR2 SAAAGT. CDR3 nucleotides: TGTGCCAGCAGTTTCGGAAATAGCCGGTCCGAGACCCAGTACTTC. It yields the protein CASSFGNSRSETQYF.

The rearrangement joins TRBV25-1 to TRBJ2-1, with D unresolved. The CDR3 runs 12 residues. CDR1 and CDR2 (germline): MGHDK, SYGVNS. The V gene lost 2 bases and the J gene lost 9 bases, with 8 bases spanning the gap. The chain's CDR3 is CASSELGSEQFF. The CDR3 DNA reads TGTGCCAGCAGTGAACTAGGGTCTGAGCAGTTCTTC.

This clonotype showed up just a few times. CDR3 region: CASSLRQRDHSPLHF. The CDR3 coding sequence is TGTGCCAGCAGTTTGAGACAGCGAGATCATTCACCCCTCCACTTT. The rearrangement joins TRBV6-5 to TRBJ1-6, with D possibly being TRBD1 (5 bases). This CDR3 is built from 15 residues. V was pared by 4 bases and J by 8 bases, with 15 bases between. The germline CDR1 and CDR2 sequences are MNHEY and SVGAGI.

This clonotype was counted a few times. The CDR3 DNA reads TGTGCCACGTCTAGGGGCAGGGTCAGTGTTACAGATACGCAGTATTTT. It translates to CATSRGRVSVTDTQYF. The chain joins TRBV2 to TRBJ2-3, with D possibly matching TRBD1 (5 bases). Germline CDR1 SNHLY, CDR2 FYNNEI. The CDR3 spans 16 residues. V lost 10 bases and J 3 bases, leaving 23 bases between the germline ends.

This clonotype has a handful of counts. The V gene is TRBV5-6, the J gene TRBJ2-1; D could derive from TRBD1 or TRBD2 (6 bases each). V was clipped by 4 bases and J by 5 bases, with 16 bases between them. The CDR3 is made up of 15 amino acids. Per germline, CDR1 SGHDT and CDR2 YYEEEE. The CDR3 nucleotides read TGTGCCAGCAGCCTTGGGGGGCCCTTTAACAATGAGCAGTTCTTC. Amino acids: CASSLGGPFNNEQFF.

In its sample, this clonotype was seen a few times. The V and J genes are TRBV19 and TRBJ1-1, with D perhaps TRBD1 (6 bases). CDR1 and CDR2 (germline): LNHDA, SQIVND (reference sequence). V lost 6 bases, J lost 8 bases, and 19 bases lay in between. The CDR3 covers 14 residues. CDR3 in amino acids: CASSDQGWETEAFF. CDR3 nucleotides: TGTGCCAGTAGCGACCAGGGGTGGGAGACCGAAGCTTTCTTT.

The V gene is TRBV7-9, the J gene TRBJ1-1; no reliable D call. This CDR3 spans 14 amino acids. The germline V gene has CDR1 SEHNR and CDR2 FQNEAQ (reference sequence). V lost 2 bases to trimming and J lost 0 bases, with 7 bases between them. CDR3 in amino acids: CASSLPSVNTEAFF. The CDR3 DNA reads TGTGCCAGCAGCTTACCGTCCGTGAACACTGAAGCTTTCTTT.

This clonotype was seen more than once but under ten times. The V and J genes are TRBV7-2 and TRBJ1-1; 8 positions agree with TRBD1. The length of the CDR3 is 15 residues. After removal of 0 bases from V and 8 bases from J, the junction contained 8 bases not matched to a gene. Germline V gene data show CDR1 as SGHTA and CDR2 as FQGNSA. The CDR3 reads CASSLAWWDRPEAFF. The CDR3 bases are TGTGCCAGCAGCTTAGCGTGGTGGGACAGGCCCGAAGCTTTCTTT.

In its sample, this clonotype was seen a few times. The chain joins TRBV12-3 or TRBV12-4 to TRBJ2-7; 7 nucleotides match TRBD2. The junction had 9 bases not matched to a gene; V was cut back by 2 bases and J by 5 bases. The CDR3 runs 15 residues. The CDR3 nucleotides read TGTGCCAGCAGTTTATTGGGGGGAGGGATCCACGAGCAGTACTTC. Translated: CASSLLGGGIHEQYF.

The rearrangement uses TRBV7-2 and TRBJ2-3; D possibly uses TRBD1 or TRBD2 (5 bases each). This CDR3 region has 16 residues. Germline loops: CDR1 SGHTA, CDR2 FQGNSA. Trimming removed 2 bases at V and 0 bases at J, with 12 bases between. Here the CDR3 reads CASSLTGTYSTDTQYF. The CDR3 DNA follows: TGTGCCAGCAGCTTAACCGGGACGTACAGCACAGATACGCAGTATTTT.

This clonotype was detected ten times or more. The V gene is TRBV7-9, the J gene TRBJ2-5; D unclear. The V gene's germline CDR1 is SEHNR and CDR2 FQNEAQ (reference sequence). The length of the CDR3 is 13 residues. The V gene lost 5 bases and the J gene lost 5 bases, with 12 bases spanning the gap. The CDR3 reads CASSMVLGETQYF. For the CDR3, the DNA is TGTGCCAGCAGCATGGTCCTCGGGGAGACCCAGTACTTC.

This chain joins TRBV10-3 and TRBJ1-1; D perhaps matches TRBD1 (5 bases). V shed 2 bases and J shed 10 bases, with 8 bases lying between them. The CDR3 runs to 11 residues. The germline CDR1 and CDR2 sequences are ENHRY and SYGVKD. The CDR3 here is CAISEGGLAFF. The DNA of the CDR3 is TGTGCCATCAGTGAGGGGGGATTAGCTTTCTTT.

In this sample, this clonotype turned up a few times. The genes are TRBV4-1 and TRBJ2-1, with D maybe TRBD2 (6 bases). Germline lookup yields CDR1 MGHRA and CDR2 YSYEKL. This CDR3 has 12 amino acids. V was clipped by 8 bases and J by 6 bases, with 11 bases between them. CDR3 amino acids: CASLGTFNEQFF. Here the CDR3 DNA reads TGCGCCAGCCTCGGGACTTTCAATGAGCAGTTCTTC.

This clonotype came up a few times. CDR3 nucleotides: TGTGCCAGCAGTGAAGACGGGGGGCCCTACGAGCAGTACTTC. It specifies CASSEDGGPYEQYF. J is TRBJ2-7 and V is TRBV6-1; tentatively, D is TRBD2 (7 bases). Germline V gene data show CDR1 as MNHNS and CDR2 as SASEGT. With 1 base removed from V and 2 bases from J, the gap between germline ends came to 9 bases. There are 14 residues in the CDR3.

The chain uses TRBV27 and TRBJ1-5, with D tentatively TRBD1 (5 bases). Germline lookup yields CDR1 MNHEY and CDR2 SMNVEV (reference sequence). This CDR3 comprises 14 residues. V lost 5 bases and J lost 3, with 11 bases in between. CDR3 coding DNA: TGTGCCAGCAGTAAGCGACAGAACAATCAGCCCCAGCATTTT. Amino acids: CASSKRQNNQPQHF.

To note about this clonotype: A read error may explain this, as a much larger clone is one base away. CDR3 residues: CARSYSWGGAYEQYF. The CDR3 DNA follows: TGTGCCCGCAGTTACTCGTGGGGCGGCGCCTACGAGCAGTACTTC. The chain employs TRBV6-2 or TRBV6-3 and TRBJ2-7, with a possible D match to TRBD1 (5 bases). Germline CDR1 reads MNHEY; CDR2 reads SVGEGT. The CDR3 has 15 residues.